This passage covers 9 T cell receptor beta chains from one sample sequenced in a study of vaccination and CD4 T cells after COVID-19. Oncomine TCR Beta short-read sequencing was applied to DNA from cultured CD4+ T cells. MiXCR was run by TCRdb on the PCR reads, yielding one entry per CDR3 protein. The sample holds some 11,000 distinct CDR3 sequences; roughly 73% are singletons and the top ten take 10%. As for treatment: approximately 9-day PBMC culture with coronavirus spike peptide pools or control peptides (ViraFEST assay). The antigens for these receptors are not known. The sequenced material came from CD4+ T cells from blood, cultured in vitro. These receptors were obtained from a human donor who had recovered from COVID-19.

This clonotype is a singleton in its sample. The chain is built from TRBV6-2 or TRBV6-3 and TRBJ2-7; D not resolved. Germline values: CDR1 MNHEY, CDR2 SVGEGT. The CDR3 is 12 amino acids. Trimming removed 6 bases at V and 2 bases at J, with 8 bases between. CDR3 residues: CASSPVAYEQYF. For the CDR3, the DNA is TGTGCCAGCAGCCCGGTTGCCTACGAGCAGTACTTC.

CDR3 coding DNA: TGTGCCAGCAGCTTATCGCTGGCGGGGCCCGGGAATACGCAGTATTTT. Translation: CASSLSLAGPGNTQYF. The genes are TRBV7-9 and TRBJ2-3, with D possibly matching TRBD2 (6 bases). The CDR3 is 16 amino acids. V dropped 2 bases and J dropped 7 bases, with 19 bases sitting between them. Germline CDR1 and CDR2: SEHNR and FQNEAQ (reference sequence).

This chain uses TRBV28 with TRBJ1-5; D perhaps matches TRBD1 (5 bases). Germline V gene data show CDR1 as MDHEN and CDR2 as SYDVKM. Trimming removed 2 bases at V and 2 bases at J, with 10 bases between. The CDR3 spans 15 residues. CDR3 sequence: CASSLTGARNQPQHF. The DNA of the CDR3 is TGTGCCAGCAGTTTAACTGGGGCGCGCAATCAGCCCCAGCATTTT.

A word on this clonotype: At one boundary the junction diverges from the germline segment, which might be a read error. The chain employs TRBV7-3 and TRBJ2-1; 10 bases are a match to TRBD2. The CDR3 length is 15 residues. Germline V gene sequence: CDR1 SGHTA, CDR2 FQGTGA. The CDR3 loop reads CAGSLRLAGAGEQFF. The CDR3 region has the DNA TGTGCCGGCAGCTTACGCCTAGCGGGAGCAGGTGAGCAGTTCTTC.

The chain carries TRBV10-3 and TRBJ1-2; no definite D call. The germline V and J ends were trimmed by 7 bases and 5 bases, with 14 bases remaining between them. This CDR3 is built from 13 residues. Germline CDR1 is ENHRY and CDR2 is SYGVKD. CDR3 in DNA: TGTGCCATCACCGGTGGTTCAGAGTATGGCTACACCTTC. Its protein product is CAITGGSEYGYTF.

CDR3 DNA sequence: TGCGCCAGCAGCTTGGTTCGGGTCGGGGAGCTGTTTTTT. This encodes CASSLVRVGELFF. The chain links TRBV5-1 to TRBJ2-2, with D unresolved. Germline-derived CDR1 and CDR2 are SGHRS and YFSETQ. The CDR3 has 13 residues. V lost 0 bases and J 7 bases, leaving 7 bases between the germline ends.

The J gene is TRBJ2-7, the V gene TRBV7-3; D remains unclear. Trimming removed 5 bases at V and 3 bases at J, with 11 bases between. Looked up from germline, CDR1 is SGHTA and CDR2 is FQGTGA. The CDR3 runs 13 residues. The CDR3 DNA reads as TGTGCCAGCAGCCTCACGTCTGGCTACGAGCAGTACTTC. Amino acids: CASSLTSGYEQYF.

This rearrangement joins TRBV27 to TRBJ1-2, with D unresolved. The germline V and J ends were trimmed by 1 base and 0 bases, with 3 bases remaining between them. This CDR3 spans 13 amino acids. Per the germline V gene, CDR1 is MNHEY and CDR2 is SMNVEV (reference sequence). The CDR3 loop reads CASSLYPNYGYTF. The CDR3 DNA reads as TGTGCCAGCAGTTTATATCCTAACTATGGCTACACCTTC.

V gene TRBV11-1 combines with J gene TRBJ1-1; 8 bases match TRBD1. Germline CDR1 and CDR2: SGHAT and FQDESV (reference sequence). This CDR3 spans 16 amino acids. With 3 bases clipped from V and 3 bases from J, the junction kept 9 bases outside the gene matches. CDR3 residues: CASSLQGAVLHTEAFF. CDR3 coding DNA: TGTGCCAGCAGCTTGCAGGGGGCGGTTTTGCACACTGAAGCTTTCTTT.